Each of the 9 T cell receptor beta chains below was sequenced from the same sample in a study of early T cells in non-severe SARS-CoV-2 infection. TCRdb recomputed calls from the 5' RACE reads with MiXCR, one row per CDR3 protein. Counted here are under 45,000 distinct CDR3 sequences, 11% occurring once; the ten biggest clones make up roughly 9%. The sample comprised whole blood. All receptors derive from an adult who was a healthcare worker with PCR-confirmed SARS-CoV-2 infection or an uninfected control (not recorded which).

This clonotype was counted at least ten times. This rearrangement joins TRBV5-1 to TRBJ2-3, with TRBD2 matching over 7 bases. V lost 4 bases to trimming and J lost 2 bases; unmatched junction nucleotides: 7. The CDR3 consists of 15 residues. Germline V gene lookup returns CDR1 SGHRS and CDR2 YFSETQ. CDR3 sequence: CASSPGGGATDTQYF. As DNA, the CDR3 is TGCGCCAGCAGCCCTGGGGGAGGGGCCACAGATACGCAGTATTTT.

In this sample, this clonotype turned up a few times. This sequence joins TRBV7-9 and TRBJ1-1, with a weak D call TRBD1 (5 bases). In germline, CDR1 is SEHNR, CDR2 FQNEAQ (reference sequence). The V end lost 5 bases, the J end lost 7 bases, and 17 bases lay between the germline ends. CDR3 size: 14 residues. CDR3 bases: TGTGCCAGCAGCCCCCCAGGGCTGGACCATGAAGCTTTCTTT. Translating gives CASSPPGLDHEAFF. The entire variable domain, with the rest obtained from reference TRBV7-9 and TRBJ1-1, is as follows: DTGVSQNPRHKITKRGQNVTFRCDPISEHNRLYWYRQTLGQGPEFLTYFQNEAQLEKSRLLSDRFSAERPKGSFSTLEIQRTEQGDSAMYLCASSPPGLDHEAFFGQGTRLTVV.

This chain joins TRBV7-3 and TRBJ2-7; D may match TRBD1 or TRBD2 (6 bases each). Germline-derived CDR1 and CDR2 are SGHTA and FQGTGA. This CDR3 is 15 amino acids long. The germline V and J ends were trimmed by 5 bases and 5 bases, with 19 bases remaining between them. CDR3 in DNA: TGTGCCAGCAGCCCTCGAGGGGGGTTTTCGGACGAGCAGTACTTC. Amino acids: CASSPRGGFSDEQYF.

Ten or more counts support this clonotype. This chain uses TRBV24-1 with TRBJ2-5, with unresolved D. The germline V and J ends were trimmed by 4 bases and 1 base, with 12 bases remaining between them. In germline, CDR1 is KGHDR, CDR2 SFDVKD. CDR3 length: 15 residues. CDR3 coding DNA: TGTGCCACCAGTGACGCGCGTCAGCGCCAAGAGACCCAGTACTTC. Its protein is CATSDARQRQETQYF.

This chain connects TRBV28 to TRBJ2-7; the D gene is possibly TRBD1 (5 bases). The CDR3 runs to 13 residues. CDR1 MDHEN and CDR2 SYDVKM come from the germline V gene. Trimming took 6 bases from V and 5 from J, leaving 14 bases between them. CDR3 region: CASRTSEGDEQYF. The DNA for the CDR3 is TGTGCCAGCAGGACATCGGAAGGGGACGAGCAGTACTTC. Combining the CDR3 with reference TRBV28 and TRBJ2-7 gives the whole variable domain DVKVTQSSRYLVKRTGEKVFLECVQDMDHENMFWYRQDPGLGLRLIYFSYDVKMKEKGDIPEGYSVSREKKERFSLILESASTNQTSMYLCASRTSEGDEQYFGPGTRLTVT.

This clonotype came up many times. The chain has TRBV6-2 or TRBV6-3 and TRBJ1-5; D may be TRBD1 (5 bases). The CDR3 has 17 residues. Germline CDR1 is MNHEY and CDR2 is SVGEGT. Trimming stripped 2 bases from V and 0 bases from J, with 14 bases between. The DNA for the CDR3 is TGTGCCAGCAGTTACCCCTGGGACTCCCGTAGCAATCAGCCCCAGCATTTT. It yields the protein CASSYPWDSRSNQPQHF.

This chain connects TRBV12-3 or TRBV12-4 to TRBJ2-5, with 13 nucleotides matching TRBD2. The CDR3 consists of 16 residues. V shed 5 bases, J shed 1 base, and the junction held 4 bases outside the gene matches. The CDR3 region is CASSGLAGARQETQYF. The CDR3 DNA is TGTGCCAGCAGTGGACTAGCGGGGGCCCGCCAAGAGACCCAGTACTTC.

There are many counts of this clonotype. The chain joins TRBV5-1 to TRBJ2-2; TRBD1 matches at 9 bases. This CDR3 has 17 amino acids. V gave up 1 base and J gave up 3 bases; unmatched junction bases: 7. Germline assignment: CDR1 SGHRS and CDR2 YFSETQ. The CDR3 DNA follows: TGCGCCAGCAGCTTGAGAATCGGGACAGGGTACACCGGGGAGCTGTTTTTT. Its translation is CASSLRIGTGYTGELFF.

In its sample, this clonotype was seen many times. This sequence joins TRBV6-2 or TRBV6-3 and TRBJ2-7; 8 nucleotides align to TRBD2. The CDR3 spans 15 residues. The germline V gene has CDR1 MNHEY and CDR2 SVGEGT. The V and J ends lost 0 bases and 1 base, in that order; junction bases with no gene match: 2. DNA of the CDR3: TGTGCCAGCAGTTACTCAACTAGCGGATCCTACGAGCAGTACTTC. Translated: CASSYSTSGSYEQYF.